Each of the 5 T cell receptor beta chains below was sequenced from the same sample in a study of blood T cell repertoires in COVID-19. Assay used: immunoSEQ multiplex PCR; TCRdb lists only in-frame clones, some missing. Among some 510,000 clones listed, over 75% were seen once. The material sequenced was PBMCs or T cells enriched from blood (not recorded which). Every receptor here comes from a woman aged 40 to 49 who had recovered from COVID-19.

The genes are TRBV5-8 and TRBJ1-2; tentative D call: TRBD1 (6 bases). The V and J ends lost 6 bases and 0 bases respectively, with 18 bases between them. The germline gives CDR1 SGHTS, CDR2 YDEGEE. CDR3 length: 16 amino acids. In nucleotides, the CDR3 is TGTGCCAGCACTCTCGGACAGTTACTAACTAACTATGGCTACACCTTC. Translating it yields CASTLGQLLTNYGYTF.

The chain couples TRBV18 to TRBJ1-5, with D unresolved. Germline lookup yields CDR1 KGHSH and CDR2 LQKENI. The CDR3 length is 15 residues. The V end lost 5 bases, the J end lost 2 bases, and 13 bases lay between the germline ends. CDR3 in amino acids: CASSAEMVGNQPQHF. The CDR3 DNA reads TGTGCCAGCTCAGCGGAAATGGTGGGCAATCAGCCCCAGCATTTT.

This sequence joins TRBV30 and TRBJ1-2, with D hard to call. Trimming stripped 1 base from V and 5 bases from J, with 14 bases between. CDR3 length equals 14 residues. Looked up from germline, CDR1 is GTSNPN and CDR2 is SVGIG (reference sequence). This CDR3 is CAWSEPGFGYGYTF. Here the CDR3 DNA reads TGTGCCTGGAGTGAGCCGGGGTTCGGGTATGGCTACACCTTC.

The gene calls are TRBV7-2 and TRBJ2-1; no clear D. CDR3 size: 14 residues. Trimming removed 1 base at V and 5 bases at J, with 9 bases between. In germline, CDR1 is SGHTA, CDR2 FQGNSA. DNA for the CDR3: TGTGCCAGCAGCTTAGGACACGCGAACAATGAGCAGTTCTTC. Protein: CASSLGHANNEQFF.

The J gene is TRBJ2-3, the V gene TRBV5-4; 7 positions agree with TRBD2. The CDR3 loop spans 14 amino acids. CDR1 and CDR2 (germline): SGHNT, YYREEE (reference sequence). V gave up 2 bases and J gave up 4 bases; unmatched junction bases: 4. The CDR3: CASSLAGSPDTQYF. Written as DNA, the CDR3 is TGTGCCAGCAGCTTAGCGGGGAGCCCAGATACGCAGTATTTT.